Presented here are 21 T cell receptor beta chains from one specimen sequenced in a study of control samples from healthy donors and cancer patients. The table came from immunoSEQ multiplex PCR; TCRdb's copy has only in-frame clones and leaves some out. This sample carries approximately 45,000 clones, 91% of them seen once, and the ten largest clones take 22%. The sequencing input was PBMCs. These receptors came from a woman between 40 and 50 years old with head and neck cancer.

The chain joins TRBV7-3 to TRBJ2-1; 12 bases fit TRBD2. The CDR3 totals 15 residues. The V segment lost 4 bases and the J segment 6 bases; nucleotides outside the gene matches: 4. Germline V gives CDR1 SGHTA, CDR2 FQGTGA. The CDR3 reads CASSSTSGRGNEQFF. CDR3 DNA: TGTGCCAGCAGCTCGACTAGCGGGAGAGGCAATGAGCAGTTCTTC.

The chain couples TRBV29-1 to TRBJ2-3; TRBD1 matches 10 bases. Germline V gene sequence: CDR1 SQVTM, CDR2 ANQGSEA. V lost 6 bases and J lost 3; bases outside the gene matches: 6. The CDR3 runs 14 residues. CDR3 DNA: TGCAGCGTCCACCGACAGGGGGCTACAGATACGCAGTATTTT. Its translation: CSVHRQGATDTQYF.

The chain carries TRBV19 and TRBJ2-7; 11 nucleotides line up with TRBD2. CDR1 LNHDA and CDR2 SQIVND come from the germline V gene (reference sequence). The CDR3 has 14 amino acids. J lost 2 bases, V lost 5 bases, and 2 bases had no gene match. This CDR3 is CASSDSGRAYEQYF. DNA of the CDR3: TGTGCCAGTAGTGATAGCGGGAGGGCCTACGAGCAGTACTTC.

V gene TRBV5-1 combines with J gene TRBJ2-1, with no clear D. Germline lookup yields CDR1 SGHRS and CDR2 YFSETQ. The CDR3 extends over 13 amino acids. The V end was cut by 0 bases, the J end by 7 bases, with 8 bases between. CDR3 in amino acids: CASSLVFGNEQFF. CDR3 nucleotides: TGCGCCAGCAGCTTGGTCTTCGGTAATGAGCAGTTCTTC.

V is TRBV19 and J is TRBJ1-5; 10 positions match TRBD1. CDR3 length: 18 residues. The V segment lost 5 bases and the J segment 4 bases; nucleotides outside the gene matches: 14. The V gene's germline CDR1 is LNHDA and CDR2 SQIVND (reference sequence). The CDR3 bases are TGTGCCAGTAGTTCGAACACTTTGACAGGGGGCGGAAATCAGCCCCAGCATTTT. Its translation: CASSSNTLTGGGNQPQHF.

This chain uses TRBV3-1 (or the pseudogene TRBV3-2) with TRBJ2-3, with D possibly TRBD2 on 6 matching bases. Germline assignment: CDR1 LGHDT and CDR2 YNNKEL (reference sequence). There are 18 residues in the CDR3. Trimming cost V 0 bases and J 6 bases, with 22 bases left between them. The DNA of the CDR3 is TGTGCCAGCAGCCAAGATGGGGTAGGGCGGGATACGAGGGATACGCAGTATTTT. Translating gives CASSQDGVGRDTRDTQYF.

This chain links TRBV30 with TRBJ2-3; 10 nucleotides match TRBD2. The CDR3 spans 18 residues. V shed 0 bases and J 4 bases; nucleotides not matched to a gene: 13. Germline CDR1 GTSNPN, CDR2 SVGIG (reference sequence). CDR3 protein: CAWSVRLAGVLLADTQYF. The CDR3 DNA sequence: TGTGCCTGGAGTGTACGCCTAGCGGGAGTGTTATTGGCAGATACGCAGTATTTT.

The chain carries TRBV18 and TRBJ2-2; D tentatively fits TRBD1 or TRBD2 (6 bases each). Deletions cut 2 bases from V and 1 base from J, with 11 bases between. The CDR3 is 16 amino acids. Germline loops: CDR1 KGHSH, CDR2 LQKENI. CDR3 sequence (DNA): TGTGCCAGCTCACCAAGGGGGGACATGAACACCGGGGAGCTGTTTTTT. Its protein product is CASSPRGDMNTGELFF.

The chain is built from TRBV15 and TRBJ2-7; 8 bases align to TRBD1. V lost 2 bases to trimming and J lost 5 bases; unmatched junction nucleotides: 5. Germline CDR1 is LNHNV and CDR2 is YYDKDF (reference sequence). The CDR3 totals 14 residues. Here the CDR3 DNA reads TGTGCCACCAGCAGATACACAGGGGGTAACGAGCAGTACTTC. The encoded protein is CATSRYTGGNEQYF.

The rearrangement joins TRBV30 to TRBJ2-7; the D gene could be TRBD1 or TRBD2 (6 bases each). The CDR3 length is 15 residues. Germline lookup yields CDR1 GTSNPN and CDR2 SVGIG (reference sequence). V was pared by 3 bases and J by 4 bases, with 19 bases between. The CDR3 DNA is TGTGCCTGGAGGCCTGATAGGGGGGTTGTTTACGAGCAGTACTTC. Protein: CAWRPDRGVVYEQYF.

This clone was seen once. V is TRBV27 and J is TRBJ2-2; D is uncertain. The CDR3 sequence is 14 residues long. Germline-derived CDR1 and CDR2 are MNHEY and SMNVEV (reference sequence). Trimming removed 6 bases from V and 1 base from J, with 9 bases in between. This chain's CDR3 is CASSITGNTGELFF. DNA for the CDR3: TGTGCCAGCAGCATTACGGGGAACACCGGGGAGCTGTTTTTT.

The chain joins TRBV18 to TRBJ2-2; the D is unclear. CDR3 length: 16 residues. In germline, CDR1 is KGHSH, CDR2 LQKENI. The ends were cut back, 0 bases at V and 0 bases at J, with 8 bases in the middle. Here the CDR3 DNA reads TGTGCCAGCTCACCACCAGGGCCCGCGAACACCGGGGAGCTGTTTTTT. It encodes CASSPPGPANTGELFF.

The CDR3 reads CASTNSGGNTIYF. CDR3 DNA: TGTGCCAGCACAAACTCAGGGGGCAACACCATATATTTT. V is TRBV25-1 and J is TRBJ1-3; 8 nucleotides agree with TRBD1. CDR1 MGHDK and CDR2 SYGVNS come from the germline V gene. The junction had 6 bases not matched to a gene; V was cut back by 7 bases and J by 7 bases. The length of the CDR3 is 13 residues.

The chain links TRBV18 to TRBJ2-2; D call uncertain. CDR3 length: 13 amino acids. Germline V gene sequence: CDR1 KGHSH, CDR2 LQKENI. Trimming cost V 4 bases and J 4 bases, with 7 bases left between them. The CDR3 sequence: CASSLVVTGELFF. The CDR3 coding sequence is TGTGCCAGCTCACTGGTTGTCACCGGGGAGCTGTTTTTT.

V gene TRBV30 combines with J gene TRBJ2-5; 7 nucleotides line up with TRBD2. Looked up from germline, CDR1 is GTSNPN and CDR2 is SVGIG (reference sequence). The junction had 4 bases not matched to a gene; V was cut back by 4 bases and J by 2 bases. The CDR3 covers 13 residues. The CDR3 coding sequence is TGTGCCTGGACGCGGGGGTTACAAGAGACCCAGTACTTC. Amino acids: CAWTRGLQETQYF. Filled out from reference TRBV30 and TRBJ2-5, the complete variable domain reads SQTIHQWPATLVQPVGSPLSLECTVEGTSNPNLYWYRQAAGRGLQLLFYSVGIGQISSEVPQNLSASRPQDRQFILSSKKLLLSDSGFYLCAWTRGLQETQYFGPGTRLLVL.

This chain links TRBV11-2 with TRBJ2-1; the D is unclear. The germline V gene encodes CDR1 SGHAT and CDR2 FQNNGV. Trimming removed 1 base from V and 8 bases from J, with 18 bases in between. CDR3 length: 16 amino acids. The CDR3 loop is CASSLGGWGRVYEQFF. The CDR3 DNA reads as TGTGCCAGCAGCTTAGGTGGATGGGGTCGAGTCTATGAGCAGTTCTTC.

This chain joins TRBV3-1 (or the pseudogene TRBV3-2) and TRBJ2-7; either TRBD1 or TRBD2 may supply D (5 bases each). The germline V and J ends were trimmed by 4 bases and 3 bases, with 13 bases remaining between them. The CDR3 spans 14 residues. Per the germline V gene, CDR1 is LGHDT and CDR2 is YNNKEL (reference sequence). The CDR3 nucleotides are TGTGCCAGCAGCCCCGGATGGGACGGCTACGAGCAGTACTTC. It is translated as CASSPGWDGYEQYF.

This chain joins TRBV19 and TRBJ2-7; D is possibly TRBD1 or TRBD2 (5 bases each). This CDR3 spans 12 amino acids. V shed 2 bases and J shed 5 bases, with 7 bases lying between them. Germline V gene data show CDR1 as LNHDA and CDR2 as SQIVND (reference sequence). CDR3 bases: TGTGCCAGTAGTATAAGGGACCACGAGCAGTACTTC. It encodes CASSIRDHEQYF.

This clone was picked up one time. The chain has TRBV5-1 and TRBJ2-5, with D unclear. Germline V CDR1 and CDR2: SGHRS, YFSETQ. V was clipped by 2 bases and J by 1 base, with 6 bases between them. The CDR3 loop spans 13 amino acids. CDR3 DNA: TGCGCCAGCAGCTTATTTATCCAAGAGACCCAGTACTTC. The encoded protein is CASSLFIQETQYF.

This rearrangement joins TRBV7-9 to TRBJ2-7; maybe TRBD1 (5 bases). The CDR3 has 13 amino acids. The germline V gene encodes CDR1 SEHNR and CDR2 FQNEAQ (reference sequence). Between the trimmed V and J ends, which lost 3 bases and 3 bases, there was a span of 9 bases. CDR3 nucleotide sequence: TGTGCCAGCAGCTTGACAGCCTACTACGAGCAGTACTTC. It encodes CASSLTAYYEQYF.

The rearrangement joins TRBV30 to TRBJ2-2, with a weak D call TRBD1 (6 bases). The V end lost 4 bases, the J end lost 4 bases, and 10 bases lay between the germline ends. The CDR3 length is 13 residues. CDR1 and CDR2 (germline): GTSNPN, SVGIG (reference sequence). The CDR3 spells CAWNGQFTGELFF. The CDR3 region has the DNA TGTGCCTGGAATGGACAGTTCACCGGGGAGCTGTTTTTT.